This entry is about one T cell receptor (beta chain). The antigen it binds to is not known. Compared with germline, one end of the junction differs, possibly owing to a read error. Library creation used 5' RACE. Sequencing relied on a NextSeq 500. Unique molecular identifiers were attached to individual cDNA molecules in the TCR library protocol so that sequencing error and PCR bias could be corrected. TCR alpha and beta chains were both sequenced, and the abundances of alpha and beta sequences in each sample were closely correlated with each other. Per the authors' processing: Decombinator V4 was used to perform V gene, J gene and CDR3 annotation of TCR sequences. Expanded TCRs were defined as changing significantly between any two time points under a Poisson model with p below 0.0001. TCR abundances were normalised to the total number of TCRs sequenced in each sample and reported as counts per million. MAIT TCRs were defined by TRAV1-2 paired with TRAJ12, TRAJ20 or TRAJ33, and iNKT TCRs by TRAV10 paired with TRAJ18. A search of VDJdb, accessed on 1 November 2021, was run for TCRs annotated to CMV, EBV and SARS-CoV-2, with TCRs annotated for multiple antigens excluded. TCRdb reanalyzed the raw reads on its own, using fastp at Q25 for trimming and MiXCR for clone calling, and kept in-frame beta chains. Each entry is one CDR3 protein sequence, shown with its most common DNA and genes. These V and J calls derive from TCRdb rather than the authors' analysis. This sample is represented by approximately 49,000 distinct CDR3 sequences; about 12% of them were singletons. More than 9% of the sample lies in the top ten.

These data originate in a study of early T cells in non-severe SARS-CoV-2 infection (dated by TCRdb to about 2021). At the level of the whole study: Because TCR sequencing was done on bulk RNA from unsorted whole blood, the alpha and beta chains could not be paired.

Set within a cohort of healthcare workers in London, UK, this nested case-control study involved weekly PCR testing of nasopharyngeal swabs along with blood sampling. Between 23 and 31 March 2020, the week of the UK lockdown, healthcare workers were enrolled and then followed up weekly for as long as 16 weeks. The full study reports these points: VDJdb matching was skewed toward anti-spike CD8 responses and likely underestimated virus-specific expansions, missing private and CD4 specificities.

Inclusive of the bounding cysteine and phenylalanine, the CDR3 is 18 residues long. Only CDR3 DNA remains: 54 bases, in frame from the first base. Material: whole blood. The rearranged segments are TRBV12-3 or TRBV12-4 and TRBJ2-3; 12 of the junction bases match TRBD2. The TCR was taken from an adult who was a healthcare worker with PCR-confirmed SARS-CoV-2 infection or an uninfected control (not recorded which). This receptor has the CDR3 CASCLGPSGREYADTQYF. The DNA sequence is as follows: TGTGCCAGCTGTTTAGGGCCTAGCGGGAGGGAGTACGCAGATACGCAGTATTTT.